The 17 T cell receptor beta chains below were found in one sample sequenced in a study of blood T cells in healthy people across ages. A second PCR of about 7 to 12 cycles used a sample-barcoded 5' primer and a J-beta primer mix. MiXCR was run by TCRdb on the 5' RACE reads, yielding one entry per CDR3 protein. The sample contains more than 550,000 distinct CDR3 sequences, about 20% of which appear only once. Sequenced: blood. These receptors all come from an older man in good health.

About this clonotype itself: Compared with germline, one end of the junction differs, possibly owing to a read error. The genes are TRBV29-1 and TRBJ2-7, with TRBD2 matching over 8 bases. The better agreement between TRBJ2-1 and the DNA end casts doubt on the J call. Germline loops: CDR1 SQVTM, CDR2 ANQGSEA. The CDR3 contains 15 residues. Here the CDR3 reads CSALDSGDTRNGQFF. CDR3 DNA sequence: TGCAGCGCCCTAGATAGCGGGGACACTCGTAATGGGCAGTTCTTC.

The chain has TRBV29-1 and TRBJ2-5; TRBD1 matches at 7 bases. Losses at the gene ends were 3 bases for V and 1 base for J; bases not matched to a gene: 2. Germline V gene data show CDR1 as SQVTM and CDR2 as ANQGSEA. The CDR3 covers 13 residues. CDR3 nucleotide sequence: TGCAGCGTTGATAAGGGGGCCCAAGAGACCCAGTACTTC. It specifies CSVDKGAQETQYF.

V and J are TRBV9 and TRBJ2-3, with D unresolved. Per the germline V gene, CDR1 is SGDLS and CDR2 is YYNGEE. This CDR3 comprises 14 residues. Trimming took off 4 bases at V and 5 bases at J, with 14 bases between the two ends. The CDR3 region is CASSSSPGVDTQYF. CDR3 DNA sequence: TGTGCCAGCAGCTCCAGCCCCGGAGTAGATACGCAGTATTTT.

A few counts support this clonotype. The rearrangement joins TRBV10-1 to TRBJ2-3, with D uncertain. The V end was cut by 8 bases, the J end by 4 bases, with 10 bases between. The CDR3 length is 12 residues. CDR1 WNHNN and CDR2 SYGVQD come from the germline V gene (reference sequence). CDR3 DNA: TGCGCCAGCGCGAGACACTCAGATACGCAGTATTTT. Residues: CASARHSDTQYF.

The V gene is TRBV3-1, the J gene TRBJ2-1; D not certain. CDR3 length equals 14 residues. CDR1 and CDR2 (germline): LGHDT, YNNKEL (reference sequence). Trimming cost V 1 base and J 5 bases, with 9 bases left between them. The CDR3 region is CASSQGRANNEQFF. DNA for the CDR3: TGTGCCAGCAGCCAAGGCCGGGCGAACAATGAGCAGTTCTTC.

The gene calls are TRBV28 and TRBJ1-5, with D possibly matching TRBD1 (6 bases). This CDR3 is 15 amino acids long. The germline V gene encodes CDR1 MDHEN and CDR2 SYDVKM. V lost 7 bases, J lost 2 bases, and 15 bases lay in between. DNA for the CDR3: TGTGCCAGCATTTATCAGGGGAATGGCAATCAGCCCCAGCATTTT. Amino acid sequence: CASIYQGNGNQPQHF.

As concerns this clonotype: A much larger clone sits a single nucleotide away, making a read error possible. The chain is built from TRBV29-1 and TRBJ2-2; D tentatively reads TRBD1 or TRBD2 (7 bases each). This CDR3 is built from 13 residues. The germline gives CDR1 SQVTM, CDR2 ANQGSEA. The CDR3 DNA reads TGCAGCGTTGACAGGGGGGGAACCGGGCAGCTGTTTTTT. This encodes CSVDRGGTGQLFF.

The rearrangement uses TRBV5-1 and TRBJ2-3; 7 positions agree with TRBD2. The CDR3 has 16 residues. CDR1 is SGHRS, CDR2 YFSETQ, per germline. The J segment lost 2 bases and the V segment lost 4 bases, leaving 10 bases of the junction unmatched. The CDR3 reads CASSPGGTTLTDTQYF. The CDR3 bases are TGCGCCAGCAGCCCCGGTGGGACTACCCTCACAGATACGCAGTATTTT.

A few counts support this clonotype. This chain links TRBV10-3 with TRBJ2-1; 7 nucleotides align to TRBD1. The end of the DNA fits TRBJ2-5 better, so the J call may be wrong. This CDR3 has 14 residues. The germline V gene has CDR1 ENHRY and CDR2 SYGVKD. CDR3 nucleotide sequence: TGTGCCACAGGGACAGCTAACACGGGGGAGACCCAGTACTTC. Translated: CATGTANTGETQYF.

This clonotype was counted a few times. This sequence joins TRBV11-2 and TRBJ2-1; 9 bases map to TRBD2. Germline values: CDR1 SGHAT, CDR2 FQNNGV. V gave up 2 bases and J gave up 8 bases; unmatched junction bases: 10. CDR3 length equals 16 residues. The CDR3 spells CASSLSAGGVPDEQFF. The CDR3 DNA sequence: TGTGCCAGCAGCTTATCAGCGGGGGGTGTCCCCGATGAGCAGTTCTTC.

This clonotype was seen a handful of times. The V and J genes are TRBV15 and TRBJ2-3, with D possibly TRBD2 on 5 matching bases. Trimming cost V 0 bases and J 6 bases, with 16 bases left between them. The CDR3 contains 16 residues. The germline V gene has CDR1 LNHNV and CDR2 YYDKDF (reference sequence). In DNA form, the CDR3 reads TGTGCCACCAGCAGAGAAGGAGGCATGGCGGTTGATACGCAGTATTTT. Its protein is CATSREGGMAVDTQYF.

The genes are TRBV12-3 or TRBV12-4 and TRBJ1-5, with D hard to call. V was pared by 7 bases and J by 7 bases, with 14 bases between. This CDR3 spans 13 amino acids. The CDR3 loop is CASTLHGNQPQHF. In nucleotides, the CDR3 is TGTGCCAGCACCTTACATGGGAACCAGCCCCAGCATTTT.

V and J are TRBV19 and TRBJ2-1, with a tentative D call TRBD2 (7 bases). CDR3 size: 17 residues. Trimming took 6 bases from V and 5 from J, leaving 23 bases between them. Per the germline V gene, CDR1 is LNHDA and CDR2 is SQIVND (reference sequence). Here the CDR3 DNA reads TGTGCCAGTAGACTCCCTGGGGGCGGGGGACAAAACAATGAGCAGTTCTTC. It encodes CASRLPGGGGQNNEQFF.

This clonotype was picked up a small number of times. CDR3 region: CASSPDRPPQEAFF. For the CDR3, the DNA is TGTGCCAGCTCACCGGACAGGCCACCCCAAGAAGCTTTCTTT. V gene TRBV18 combines with J gene TRBJ1-1; 7 bases line up with TRBD1. Germline CDR1 is KGHSH and CDR2 is LQKENI. The CDR3 totals 14 residues. J lost 8 bases, V lost 3 bases, and 9 bases had no gene match.

This clonotype was counted a few times. The chain links TRBV19 to TRBJ1-1; D remains unclear. V shed 4 bases and J shed 5 bases, with 8 bases lying between them. Germline values: CDR1 LNHDA, CDR2 SQIVND (reference sequence). The CDR3 is made up of 12 amino acids. CDR3 in amino acids: CASSTQQTEAFF. The CDR3 nucleotides are TGTGCCAGTAGTACACAGCAGACTGAAGCTTTCTTT.

This clonotype was detected a few times. This rearrangement joins TRBV11-2 to TRBJ2-1; TRBD2 matches 11 bases. In germline, CDR1 is SGHAT, CDR2 FQNNGV. The CDR3 runs to 16 residues. J was trimmed by 5 bases and V by 8 bases; bases with no gene match: 11. CDR3 region: CASSRTSGGWDNEQFF. The CDR3 DNA reads TGTGCCAGCTCGAGAACTAGCGGGGGATGGGACAATGAGCAGTTCTTC.

This clonotype showed up just a few times. J is TRBJ1-1 and V is TRBV29-1; D remains unclear. V was trimmed by 8 bases and J by 3 bases, leaving 13 bases between them. Germline V CDR1 and CDR2: SQVTM, ANQGSEA. The CDR3 covers 12 residues. This CDR3 reads CSSDGLDTEAFF. CDR3 DNA: TGCAGCTCCGACGGGCTGGACACTGAAGCTTTCTTT.